This T cell receptor (beta chain) was identified during a study of shared clonotypes between healthy human individuals. Study summary: There were three CD4 naive, three CD4 memory, two CD8 naive and one CD8 memory plates per donor. Broader study findings: Read depth was anticipated to influence clonotype sharing among donors.

Per the germline V gene, CDR1 is MNHNY and CDR2 is SVGAGI (reference sequence). The CDR3 contains 14 residues. J was trimmed by 4 bases and V by 6 bases; bases with no gene match: 9. Terminally differentiated effector memory CD45RA+ cells were excluded from the naive CD8 cells, which were CD45RO-negative and positively selected for CCR7. Evenly divided among several immunoSEQ plates was the genomic DNA of each subset. Sequencing was performed with immunoSEQ multiplex PCR; in TCRdb, only in-frame clones are kept and a portion is missing. Of about 2 million clones in the sample, around 96% were seen once. A note on this clone: Its antigen is not identified.

This TCR derives from a man aged 18 to 29 in good health. Sequenced input: naive CD8+ T cells sorted from blood. The V and J genes are TRBV6-6 and TRBJ2-7; 7 bases fit TRBD2. The CDR3 protein is CASSPGGWDYEQYF. The CDR3 DNA reads TGTGCCAGCAGCCCCGGGGGGTGGGATTACGAGCAGTACTTC.